This T cell receptor (beta chain) comes out of a study of cytomegalovirus exposure and HLA in healthy donors (TCRdb year 2017). Turning to the overall study: According to an earlier analysis of 587 of the donors, roughly 180 million T cells yielded 120 million or so unique TCR beta sequences and about 300 Gb of sequence data. An early release that covered about 600 HLA-typed donors contained approximately 300 gigabases of sequencing data and around 85 million unique TCR sequences. Of the 300 to 500 genotyped donors, approximately 80% were placed in the genetic ancestry cluster associated with self-reported Caucasian donors. The study was designed to test whether signatures of past pathogen exposure could be identified by cataloging public T cell receptors. Using immunosequencing, the study profiled T cell repertoires from fewer than 850 subjects and related those repertoires to cytomegalovirus serostatus. Along with the roughly 670-subject first cohort, a separate validation cohort of around 110 different subjects was used. The study combined high-throughput TCR immunosequencing, statistical association of individual TCRs with disease status, and machine learning to predict cytomegalovirus infection status. To study patterns of TCR occurrence, a later analysis re-analyzed previously published TCR beta repertoires from several hundred donors and added high-resolution HLA genotyping. In the later analysis, no new phenotypic data were used to find candidate immune exposures; instead, reliance was placed on TCR beta sequences and their occurrence across donors. To decide whether each TCR beta V gene segment behaved as functional or pseudogenic, an earlier analysis of approximately 600 of the donors relied on high-throughput TCR beta sequencing. Alongside the repertoire data, information on donor age, sex, ethnicity and CMV serostatus was compiled. A later genetic analysis used genome-wide SNP genotypes for about 55% of the 666 donors, treating that subset as a discovery cohort. All discovery cohort repertoires had been generated using a single sequencing platform. HLA typing included class I and class II loci at four-digit resolution. Typing coverage varied by locus: roughly 629-630 donors for A, B, C, DRB1 and DQB1; approximately 560 for DQA1; about 590 for DPA1; under 490 for DPB1. Roughly five DR-DQ haplotypes were handled as single units for association and clustering, since linkage in the cohort was strong. Across approximately 400 genotyped donors of the cohort, an average of about 240,000 unique TCR beta nucleotide sequences per donor were sequenced, and about a sixth of those sequences were non-productive. The paper as a whole reports these results and caveats: In a later analysis, HLA-associated TCR beta chains were found to be more clonally expanded and to have lower generation probabilities than equally common non-associated chains. Because HLA typing was missing for some donors at each locus, association tests included only the typed subset. A cluster of highly shared sequence variants was judged likely to represent a technical artifact of the sequencing pipeline. The authors suggested that the approach could potentially be extended to other disease states and immunological phenotypes. The classifier was reported to diagnose cytomegalovirus status with high specificity and sensitivity in both the original cohort and the validation cohort. While some public TCRs were present in many individuals, most TCR sequences turned up only very rarely across donors. According to a later genetic analysis, donors in an Asian-associated ancestry cluster had fewer N-insertions in productive TCRs than the roughly 700-donor mean. The cohort was sequenced for TCR beta chains only, and without alpha or paired-chain data the features that could be detected were limited. Over 15 rarely observed V segments, including chromosome 9 orphons, were excluded from the earlier analysis of approximately 600 of the donors because counts were too low. Strong co-occurrence of HLA alleles, especially DR and DQ, made assigning TCR associations to individual alleles difficult. A further reported finding was that TCR beta sequences accurately predicted the HLA-A and HLA-B alleles for most subjects in the first cohort. V-gene and J-gene trimming of TCR beta chains was associated with a missense DCLRE1C variant in a later genetic analysis, and the association was replicated in an independent cohort. According to a later analysis, most CMV-associated TCR beta chains appeared to be HLA-restricted, and the HLA associations seemed to be driven largely by CMV exposure. According to a later analysis, parvovirus B19, influenza, CMV and Epstein-Barr virus appeared linked to several top co-occurrence clusters. Correlated functional status among segregating V segments might reflect linkage disequilibrium, but an unknown experimental factor could not be ruled out. In a later analysis, the rate of TCR association differed among HLA loci, with DRB1 alleles having the most associated TCRs and HLA-C alleles having the fewest. Roughly uniform sequencing depth across donors was assumed in presence/absence analyses, although this assumption may not hold. In a later analysis, some 17,000 TCR beta sequences were associated with specific HLA alleles at a false discovery rate of 0.05. Broadly in line with IMGT annotations, most TCR beta V segments showed up in productive rearrangements about 90% or about 30% of the time in an earlier analysis of about 500 of the donors. Some IMGT-functional V segments, including TRBV6-2 and TRBV6-3, could not be told apart with the 87-base-pair reads, so those segments were excluded. Immune exposure information for the cohort was limited to CMV serostatus. A total of about 180 TCR beta chains were listed by the study as associated with cytomegalovirus. A few of the identified cytomegalovirus-associated TCR beta chains were confirmed in vitro to be specific for cytomegalovirus antigens.

The CDR3 covers 13 residues, taking in both the cysteine and the phenylalanine. Only the CDR3 region is kept as DNA, spanning 39 bases read in frame from base 1. CDR1 and CDR2, looked up from the germline V gene, are ENHRY and SYGVKD. V is reduced by 8 bases and J by 3 bases, leaving a spacing of 13 bases between them. Receptor amplification or capture employed the immunoSEQ multiplex PCR assay. A mixture of 60 forward primers for TCR Vbeta segments and 13 reverse primers for TCR Jbeta segments was used in the multiplex PCR. A multiplex PCR assay on genomic DNA amplified the CDR3 region of rearranged TCR beta genes. Amplified TCR beta libraries were sequenced as 87-base-pair reads on the Illumina HiSeq System. Per the source publication's procedure: A later analysis tallied approximately 87 million unique TCR beta chains across the 650 to 750 repertoires, and around 12 million of those chains were shared by two or more donors. Raw reads were error-corrected and collapsed into unique sequences with a nearest-neighbor algorithm that merged closely related sequences to remove PCR and sequencing errors. CDR3 sequences were aligned to IMGT reference sequences to assign V, D and J gene segments. Each retained sequence needed at least a six-nucleotide match to both a V gene segment and a J gene segment. Rearrangements were classified as productive when the CDR3 lacked stop codons and remained in frame with V and J, and all other rearrangements were classified as non-productive. CDR3 was defined by IMGT convention, running from the second conserved V-encoded cysteine to the conserved J-encoded phenylalanine. Sequences without an unambiguous match to a single V gene segment were excluded from the earlier analysis of about 640 of the donors. In an earlier analysis of 500 to 750 of the donors, V segments were called functional above 56.7% productive rearrangements and were called segregating when the between-donor standard deviation exceeded 5%. A statistical classification framework was built for diagnosing cytomegalovirus status from the catalog of TCR beta chain sequences. V and J gene assignment, in a later analysis, came from comparing TCR nucleotide sequences with IMGT/GENE-DB human TR gene sequences. The TCRdist pipeline was used in a later analysis to assign CDR3 sequences and most-parsimonious VDJ recombination scenarios. In a later analysis, each TCR beta chain was defined by its CDR3 amino acid sequence together with its V-gene family, and reads lacking a unique V-gene family were excluded. A later analysis removed 500 to 600 highly shared, low-generation-probability nucleotide sequences to deal with suspected cross-contamination and a sequencing artifact. In a later analysis, a clonal expansion index for each public chain was calculated from normalized within-repertoire ranks of inferred template counts. Generation probabilities in a later analysis came from a VDJ recombination model fitted to out-of-frame rearrangements, and those results were checked against IGoR. A later analysis scored TCR-TCR, TCR-HLA and TCR-CMV co-occurrence with hypergeometric tests, applying a repertoire-size bias correction to TCR pairs. To estimate false discovery rates, a later analysis permuted the HLA or CMV assignments 20 times. In a later analysis, co-occurring TCRs were grouped using DBSCAN, with TCRdist sequence similarity added in when clustering inside HLA-allele-positive subsets. Co-occurrence clustering excluded repertoires with fewer than 30,000 or more than 120,000 public chains, plus five with anomalous nucleotide sharing. TCRdb obtained this table from immuneACCESS and retained in-frame rearrangements with V and J assigned. These tables miss some clones; where compared with another copy, unresolved V genes account for less than half of the shortfall, and the remainder is unexplained. V, J and clone size are taken as reported in that table, and D and trimming were inferred from the DNA itself. In this sample's table one finds around 88,000 clones. The ten largest clones capture approximately 5.7% of the sample.

Concerning this clone: Its antigen is still unknown.

The cohort was made up of 666 healthy bone marrow donors. At the time of sampling, every cohort member was nominally healthy, though immune exposures that went unrecorded were likely present. The donor tested CMV seropositive, placing the donor among the roughly 270 seropositive members of the cohort. Each donor provided a peripheral blood sample, and peripheral blood mononuclear cells were used for TCR beta sequencing. Genomic DNA extraction from the blood cell samples was performed with the Qiagen DNeasy Blood Extraction Kit. The sequence was obtained from a girl between 10 and 17 years old in good health and CMV-seropositive. Sequencing was performed on PBMCs. The sequence joins TRBV10-3 to TRBJ1-1; too little of a D gene remains to name it. The CDR3 sequence is CAIVVALDTEAFF. The DNA is as follows: TGTGCCATCGTGGTGGCTTTGGACACTGAAGCTTTCTTT.